These T cell receptor beta chains were read from a single sample in a study of CD8 T cells in Susac syndrome. TCRdb analysed the immunoSEQ multiplex PCR reads with MiXCR anew, one entry per CDR3 protein. The repertoire holds some 180,000 distinct CDR3 sequences, with about 93% as singletons. Sequencing used CD4+ T cells from PBMCs. The source is a human donor in good health. CDR3s include the opening cysteine and the closing phenylalanine or tryptophan. The D gene is left open where the match is weak. For some rows the clone size is stated as once, few or many, or as a class when expanded; others skip it.

clone_size	j_call	d_call	v_call	cdr3_aa	cdr3_nt
NA	TRBJ2-3	NA	TRBV29-1	CSVDIRADTQYF	TGCAGCGTTGATATCAGGGCAGATACGCAGTATTTT
NA	TRBJ1-3	TRBD1	TRBV5-1	CASSWTGPAGNTIYF	TGCGCCAGCAGCTGGACAGGGCCTGCTGGAAACACCATATATTTT
NA	TRBJ2-5	TRBD2	TRBV5-4	CASSSFPSGQETQYF	TGTGCCAGCAGCTCCTTTCCTAGCGGGCAAGAGACCCAGTACTTC
NA	TRBJ1-2	NA	TRBV3-1	CASSPRIRDKVGYGYTF	TGTGCCAGCAGCCCCAGGATCCGGGACAAGGTTGGATATGGCTACACCTTC
NA	TRBJ2-5	TRBD1	TRBV24-1	CATSPRAGGAETQYF	TGTGCCACCAGTCCTCGAGCAGGGGGCGCCGAGACCCAGTACTTC
NA	TRBJ2-1	TRBD1	TRBV7-2	CASSLVGTGLYNEQFF	TGTGCCAGCAGCTTAGTGGGGACAGGGTTATACAATGAGCAGTTCTTC
NA	TRBJ2-7	NA	TRBV20-1	CSARGRAEQYF	TGCAGTGCTAGGGGGCGGGCCGAGCAGTACTTC
NA	TRBJ1-1	NA	TRBV4-2	CASIGRGDTEAFF	TGTGCCAGCATCGGAAGGGGAGACACTGAAGCTTTCTTT
NA	TRBJ2-1	TRBD2	TRBV6-2/TRBV6-3	CASRPLAGSEQFF	TGTGCCAGCAGACCCCTAGCGGGGAGTGAGCAGTTCTTC
NA	TRBJ2-5	TRBD2	TRBV24-1	CATSDPLASGEETQYF	TGTGCCACCAGTGACCCGCTCGCTAGCGGGGAAGAGACCCAGTACTTC
NA	TRBJ2-5	TRBD1	TRBV6-2/TRBV6-3	CASTTGGRETQYF	TGTGCCAGCACAACAGGGGGGCGAGAGACCCAGTACTTC
NA	TRBJ1-1	NA	TRBV10-3	CAISAGGTEAFF	TGTGCCATCAGTGCGGGGGGAACTGAAGCTTTCTTT
NA	TRBJ1-6	NA	TRBV30	CAWRAEEGVYNSPLHF	TGTGCCTGGAGAGCAGAAGAGGGTGTATATAATTCACCCCTCCACTTT
NA	TRBJ2-7	TRBD1	TRBV3-1	CASSQGRTGGYEQYF	TGTGCCAGCAGCCAGGGCCGGACAGGGGGCTACGAGCAGTACTTC
NA	TRBJ1-5	NA	TRBV5-1	CASSPAPNGNQPQHF	TGCGCCAGCAGCCCTGCCCCGAACGGCAATCAGCCCCAGCATTTT
NA	TRBJ1-2	NA	TRBV3-1	CASSPTTTSPYGYTF	TGTGCCAGCAGCCCAACTACTACCAGCCCCTATGGCTACACCTTC
NA	TRBJ1-2	TRBD1	TRBV28	CASSFWDRGLRGYTF	TGTGCCAGCAGTTTTTGGGACAGGGGCTTGAGGGGCTACACCTTC
NA	TRBJ2-1	TRBD2	TRBV10-3	CAIAGTSGVHEQFF	TGTGCCATCGCCGGGACTAGCGGGGTCCATGAGCAGTTCTTC
NA	TRBJ1-1	NA	TRBV9	CASSVDGQSGTEAFF	TGTGCCAGCAGCGTCGACGGGCAGTCAGGCACTGAAGCTTTCTTT
NA	TRBJ1-4	TRBD1	TRBV12-3/TRBV12-4	CASSLTAGQGSEKLFF	TGTGCCAGCAGTTTGACGGCGGGACAGGGTAGCGAAAAACTGTTTTTT
NA	TRBJ2-5	TRBD2	TRBV4-2	CASSQSGAGGPGETQYF	TGTGCCAGCAGCCAAAGTGGAGCGGGGGGGCCAGGGGAGACCCAGTACTTC
once	TRBJ1-5	NA	TRBV6-6	CASYDWYSNQPQHF	TGTGCCAGCTATGACTGGTATAGCAATCAGCCCCAGCATTTT
NA	TRBJ1-5	NA	TRBV4-1	CASSHPDRNQPQHF	TGCGCCAGCAGCCACCCTGACCGCAATCAGCCCCAGCATTTT
NA	TRBJ2-2	TRBD2	TRBV5-4	CASSSSGLAAGELFF	TGTGCCAGCAGCTCCTCAGGACTAGCGGCCGGGGAGCTGTTTTTT
NA	TRBJ1-5	NA	TRBV27	CASSFNPNQPQHF	TGTGCCAGCAGTTTCAACCCCAATCAGCCCCAGCATTTT
NA	TRBJ2-6	NA	TRBV3-1	CASSQDSSGANVLTF	TGTGCCAGCAGCCAAGACTCCTCTGGGGCCAACGTCCTGACTTTC
NA	TRBJ2-2	NA	TRBV10-3	CATRDRSTGELFF	TGTGCCACGCGGGACAGATCAACCGGGGAGCTGTTTTTT
NA	TRBJ2-5	TRBD2	TRBV9	CASSPTLAGGLGTQYF	TGTGCCAGCAGCCCCACCCTAGCGGGGGGGCTAGGGACCCAGTACTTC
NA	TRBJ2-1	TRBD2	TRBV9	CASSAQGLAGGHEFF	TGTGCCAGCAGCGCCCAGGGACTAGCGGGGGGCCACGAGTTCTTC
NA	TRBJ2-5	NA	TRBV5-1	CASSMTTAVETQYF	TGCGCCAGCAGCATGACGACAGCGGTAGAGACCCAGTACTTC
NA	TRBJ2-5	TRBD1	TRBV5-1	CASSSGTVKETQYF	TGCGCCAGCAGCTCGGGGACAGTCAAAGAGACCCAGTACTTC
few	TRBJ1-1	NA	TRBV7-9	CASSFTGNTEAFF	TGTGCCAGCAGTTTCACAGGGAACACTGAAGCTTTCTTT
NA	TRBJ1-2	TRBD1	TRBV7-2	CASSPAGRGNYGYTF	TGTGCCAGCAGCCCAGCGGGCAGGGGGAACTATGGCTACACCTTC
NA	TRBJ2-2	TRBD2	TRBV19	CASSYGGARVTGELFF	TGTGCCAGTAGTTACGGGGGGGCTCGAGTCACCGGGGAGCTGTTTTTT
NA	TRBJ1-5	TRBD1	TRBV6-1	CASTNGQENSPIHQPQHF	TGTGCCAGCACTAATGGACAGGAGAATTCCCCAATTCATCAGCCCCAGCATTTT
NA	TRBJ2-2	TRBD1	TRBV4-3	CASSPGQGKGELFF	TGCGCCAGCAGCCCCGGACAGGGAAAGGGGGAGCTGTTTTTT
NA	TRBJ2-2	TRBD1	TRBV5-1	CASSPQGELAGELFF	TGCGCCAGCAGCCCACAGGGGGAGTTGGCCGGGGAGCTGTTTTTT
NA	TRBJ1-5	NA	TRBV7-2	CASQIRVNQPQHF	TGTGCCAGCCAGATAAGGGTAAATCAGCCCCAGCATTTT
NA	TRBJ1-1	TRBD1	TRBV18	CASSALPGGDTEAFF	TGTGCCAGCTCAGCGTTACCAGGGGGTGACACTGAAGCTTTCTTT
NA	TRBJ1-1	NA	TRBV9	CASNRVMNTEAFF	TGTGCCAGCAACAGGGTAATGAACACTGAAGCTTTCTTT
NA	TRBJ2-3	NA	TRBV10-3	CAISDGVKSTDTQYF	TGTGCCATCAGTGATGGGGTAAAGAGCACAGATACGCAGTATTTT
NA	TRBJ1-4	TRBD1	TRBV29-1	CSVDRGSEKLFF	TGCAGCGTTGACAGGGGGAGTGAAAAACTGTTTTTT
NA	TRBJ2-4	NA	TRBV6-6	CASKIQGGVAKNIQYF	TGTGCCAGCAAGATACAGGGAGGAGTGGCCAAAAACATTCAGTACTTC
once	TRBJ1-1	TRBD1	TRBV30	CAWSGTGLGEAFF	TGTGCCTGGAGTGGGACAGGGTTGGGGGAAGCTTTCTTT
NA	TRBJ2-4	NA	TRBV23-1	CASSPLRVPWGKNIQYF	TGCGCCAGCAGTCCCCTAAGGGTCCCGTGGGGCAAAAACATTCAGTACTTC
NA	TRBJ2-7	NA	TRBV20-1	CSARGRIGSPPYEQYF	TGCAGTGCCCGAGGTAGGATAGGCAGTCCTCCCTACGAGCAGTACTTC
NA	TRBJ2-2	NA	TRBV15	CATSRLPGANGELFF	TGTGCCACCAGCAGATTGCCCGGGGCGAACGGGGAGCTGTTTTTT
NA	TRBJ1-2	TRBD1	TRBV3-1	CASSKGAGYGYTF	TGTGCCAGCAGCAAGGGGGCTGGCTATGGCTACACCTTC
NA	TRBJ2-4	TRBD2	TRBV7-2	CASSLGTSSAQYF	TGTGCCAGCAGCTTAGGGACTAGCTCCGCTCAGTACTTC
NA	TRBJ2-5	NA	TRBV2	CASMAGRQETQYF	TGTGCCAGCATGGCAGGCCGCCAAGAGACCCAGTACTTC